The 20 T cell receptor beta chains given below trace back to one sample, sequenced in a study of Graves' ophthalmopathy and Graves' hyperthyroidism. Scientists amplified the TCR beta CDR3 regions from RNA transcripts. Following a first-round RT-PCR that used HTBI primers, a second-round multiplex PCR was carried out. TCRdb processed the multiplex PCR reads anew with MiXCR; each CDR3 protein has one entry. The sample holds roughly 1.1 million distinct CDR3 sequences, about 35% seen once. Sequenced material: peripheral blood or thyroid tissue (not recorded which). These receptors all stem from an adult man with Graves' hyperthyroidism.

This clonotype has ten or more counts. J is TRBJ1-2 and V is TRBV4-1; possible D gene TRBD1, 5 bases. The germline V gene has CDR1 MGHRA and CDR2 YSYEKL. Trimming pared 3 bases from V and 8 bases from J, leaving 13 bases between. The CDR3 contains 13 residues. The CDR3 DNA reads as TGCGCCAGCAGCCAGCAGGGATGGGTCGGCTACACCTTC. Protein: CASSQQGWVGYTF.

The chain couples TRBV7-8 to TRBJ2-2; 9 nucleotides match TRBD1. Germline values: CDR1 SGHVS, CDR2 FQNEAQ. The CDR3 is 16 residues long. Trimming removed 6 bases from V and 7 bases from J; junction bases left unmatched: 12. The CDR3 DNA follows: TGTGCCAGCAGTCGACCGGGACAGGGAGCTCGCGGGGAGCTGTTTTTT. It translates to CASSRPGQGARGELFF. Supplemented by reference TRBV7-8 and TRBJ2-2, the full variable domain reads GAGVSQSPRYKVAKRGQDVALRCDPISGHVSLFWYQQALGQGPEFLTYFQNEAQLDKSGLPSDRFFAERPEGSVSTLKIQRTQQEDSAVYLCASSRPGQGARGELFFGEGSRLTVL.

This clonotype was recorded many times. The chain recombines TRBV7-9 with TRBJ1-4; 8 nucleotides line up with TRBD1. After removal of 5 bases from V and 7 bases from J, the junction contained 6 bases not matched to a gene. Looked up from germline, CDR1 is SEHNR and CDR2 is FQNEAQ (reference sequence). This CDR3 comprises 14 residues. The CDR3 DNA follows: TGTGCCAGCAGCCCCGGACAGGGCCTTGAAAAACTGTTTTTT. It codes for CASSPGQGLEKLFF.

J is TRBJ1-5 and V is TRBV19; D might be TRBD1 (5 bases). Trimming pared 7 bases from V and 6 bases from J, leaving 31 bases between. The CDR3 runs 19 residues. Germline V gene sequence: CDR1 LNHDA, CDR2 SQIVND (reference sequence). The CDR3 DNA follows: TGTGCCAGTAAAGTACCCGGGGCTGGGGCCCTGGGATCCGTTCAGCCCCAGCATTTT. Its translation: CASKVPGAGALGSVQPQHF.

This clonotype was observed a few times. J is TRBJ2-5 and V is TRBV5-6; D perhaps matches TRBD2 (6 bases). V lost 3 bases and J lost 1, with 19 bases in between. Germline V CDR1 and CDR2: SGHDT, YYEEEE. This CDR3 has 17 amino acids. The CDR3: CASSSGVTGGVQETQYF. CDR3 DNA: TGTGCCAGCAGCTCGGGGGTAACAGGCGGGGTCCAAGAGACCCAGTACTTC.

In this sample, this clonotype turned up a few times. This sequence joins TRBV20-1 and TRBJ2-7, with D unresolved. The CDR3 has 13 amino acids. Germline assignment: CDR1 DFQATT and CDR2 SNEGSKA (reference sequence). The V gene lost 3 bases and the J gene lost 2 bases, with 11 bases spanning the gap. The CDR3 loop reads CSASLGGTYEQYF. DNA for the CDR3: TGCAGTGCTAGTCTTGGCGGAACCTACGAGCAGTACTTC.

Only one count was recorded for this clonotype. The J gene is TRBJ2-7, the V gene TRBV29-1; the D gene is possibly TRBD1 (6 bases). Trimming left V 1 base short and J 3 bases short, with 22 bases between. There are 17 residues in the CDR3. Germline loops: CDR1 SQVTM, CDR2 ANQGSEA. The CDR3 is CSVEAHTSRTENYEQYF. The CDR3 DNA sequence: TGCAGCGTTGAAGCCCACACCTCAAGGACAGAAAACTACGAGCAGTACTTC.

This chain uses TRBV12-3 or TRBV12-4 with TRBJ1-5; D ambiguous. V was trimmed by 7 bases and J by 4 bases, leaving 11 bases between them. There are 13 residues in the CDR3. The CDR3 sequence: CASNRARNQPQHF. The CDR3 region has the DNA TGTGCCAGCAATAGGGCCAGGAATCAGCCCCAGCATTTT.

V and J are TRBV7-8 and TRBJ2-3, with 10 bases that match TRBD2. Germline V gives CDR1 SGHVS, CDR2 FQNEAQ. Trimming took 3 bases from V and 1 from J; bases not matched to a gene: 4. The CDR3 is 16 amino acids. The DNA for the CDR3 is TGTGCCAGCAGCTTGCTCCTAGCGGGGGGCACAGATACGCAGTATTTT. Translation gives CASSLLLAGGTDTQYF.

This clonotype occurred many times. The chain recombines TRBV12-3 or TRBV12-4 with TRBJ2-7; no reliable D call. V lost 2 bases to trimming and J lost 1 base, with 6 bases between them. There are 13 residues in the CDR3. CDR3: CASSLYASYEQYF. Here the CDR3 DNA reads TGTGCCAGCAGTTTATATGCTTCCTACGAGCAGTACTTC.

CDR3 residues: CASSLEGTVSTEAFF. The CDR3 DNA sequence: TGTGCCAGCAGCTTAGAGGGGACGGTGAGCACTGAAGCTTTCTTT. This rearrangement joins TRBV7-2 to TRBJ1-1, with D perhaps TRBD1 (5 bases). Trimming cost V 1 base and J 4 bases, with 13 bases left between them. The CDR3 has 15 amino acids. Per germline, CDR1 SGHTA and CDR2 FQGNSA. The complete variable domain, with remaining parts taken from reference TRBV7-2 and TRBJ1-1, reads GAGVSQSPSNKVTEKGKDVELRCDPISGHTALYWYRQSLGQGLEFLIYFQGNSAPDKSGLPSDRFSAERTGGSVSTLTIQRTQQEDSAVYLCASSLEGTVSTEAFFGQGTRLTVV.

The chain recombines TRBV10-3 with TRBJ2-7, with D perhaps TRBD2 (6 bases). CDR3 length: 17 amino acids. From germline, CDR1 is ENHRY and CDR2 SYGVKD. V was shortened by 2 bases and J by 5 bases, with 22 bases between the two germline ends. The CDR3: CAISEVRGTAGANEQYF. CDR3 nucleotides: TGTGCCATCAGTGAGGTTCGGGGGACGGCCGGGGCCAACGAGCAGTACTTC.

The chain recombines TRBV9 with TRBJ1-1, with 10 bases identical to TRBD1. The length of the CDR3 is 18 residues. Germline loops: CDR1 SGDLS, CDR2 YYNGEE. V trimming: 5 bases; J trimming: 3 bases; junction bases outside the gene matches: 16. The CDR3 loop reads CASSYTGQGIEWDTEAFF. DNA of the CDR3: TGTGCCAGCAGTTACACGGGACAGGGGATCGAGTGGGACACTGAAGCTTTCTTT.

This clonotype appeared many times. V and J are TRBV5-4 and TRBJ2-2; no definite D call. Trimming shortened V by 0 bases and J by 6 bases, and 9 bases separated the two germline ends. Looked up from germline, CDR1 is SGHNT and CDR2 is YYREEE (reference sequence). The CDR3 consists of 14 residues. CDR3 nucleotide sequence: TGTGCCAGCAGCTTGGCCTCATCTGCCGGGGAGCTGTTTTTT. Translating gives CASSLASSAGELFF.

Many counts were recorded for this clonotype. The rearrangement links TRBV29-1 to TRBJ2-7; 7 nucleotides align to TRBD1. CDR1 SQVTM and CDR2 ANQGSEA come from the germline V gene. This CDR3 is built from 15 residues. Unmatched junction bases numbered 7, after V lost 0 bases and J lost 2 bases. Here the CDR3 reads CSVEDPRDRPYEQYF. The CDR3 nucleotides read TGCAGCGTTGAAGATCCCCGGGACAGACCCTACGAGCAGTACTTC.

The chain links TRBV6-5 to TRBJ2-7, with TRBD1 identical over 8 bases. The CDR3 is 14 residues long. The V gene's germline CDR1 is MNHEY and CDR2 SVGAGI. With V trimmed by 7 bases and J by 0 bases, 5 bases remained unmatched. CDR3 bases: TGTGCCAGCATTACAGGGGGTAGCTCCTACGAGCAGTACTTC. It codes for CASITGGSSYEQYF.

This clonotype was counted between two and nine times. CDR3: CASSWSGGTNTEAFF. CDR3 nucleotide sequence: TGTGCCAGCAGCTGGAGTGGGGGGACGAACACTGAAGCTTTCTTT. The chain recombines TRBV5-5 with TRBJ1-1; possible D gene TRBD1, 5 bases. The ends were cut back, 3 bases at V and 1 base at J, with 13 bases in the middle. In germline, CDR1 is SGHKS, CDR2 YYEKEE (reference sequence). This CDR3 contains 15 residues.

This chain links TRBV2 with TRBJ2-5; possibly TRBD1 or TRBD2 for D (5 bases each). This CDR3 spans 15 amino acids. V was trimmed by 4 bases and J by 4 bases, leaving 16 bases between them. Germline V CDR1 and CDR2: SNHLY, FYNNEI. Here the CDR3 DNA reads TGTGCCAGCAGTGCTAGATTACTTGGGGGAGAGACCCAGTACTTC. Translated, it gives CASSARLLGGETQYF. The full variable domain, completed using reference TRBV2 and TRBJ2-5, is EPEVTQTPSHQVTQMGQEVILRCVPISNHLYFYWYRQILGQKVEFLVSFYNNEISEKSEIFDDQFSVERPDGSNFTLKIRSTKLEDSAMYFCASSARLLGGETQYFGPGTRLLVL.

This clonotype was counted only a few times. The chain links TRBV9 to TRBJ2-7; D possibly uses TRBD1 or TRBD2 (5 bases each). In germline, CDR1 is SGDLS, CDR2 YYNGEE. V lost 0 bases and J 5 bases, leaving 12 bases between the germline ends. CDR3 length equals 14 residues. The CDR3 region has the DNA TGTGCCAGCAGCGTAGGAGGTTGGGGGAACGAGCAGTACTTC. This gives the protein CASSVGGWGNEQYF.

The chain uses TRBV7-2 and TRBJ1-1; D is unclear. V gave up 8 bases and J gave up 4 bases, with 14 bases separating them. Germline V gene data show CDR1 as SGHTA and CDR2 as FQGNSA. This CDR3 spans 13 amino acids. Here the CDR3 DNA reads TGTGCCAGCGCGAGGGTTCGGGGCACTGAAGCTTTCTTT. Amino acids: CASARVRGTEAFF.